The subject of this entry is one TCR beta chain. The entry originates in a study of Ad26.COV2.S vaccination and SARS-CoV-2 variants. Profiling relied on immunoSEQ multiplex PCR, and the TCRdb table lists in-frame clones only, not all of them. The repertoire holds around 300,000 clones, with 75% to 90% as singletons. The sample's treatment: roughly 20 received Ad26.COV2.S at low or high dose, single or two shots; 5 received placebo; per-sample allocation not given. The samples were gathered on day 63 after the first injection of vaccine or placebo. The sequences come from peripheral blood, collected in a trial of Ad26.COV2.S vaccine versus placebo. This TCR was recovered from a person between 18 and 60 years old who received the Ad26.COV2.S COVID-19 vaccine or a placebo.

The CDR3, as DNA: TGTGCCAGCAGCTATACCCCGGGGGCGTTGGACTATGGCTACACCTTC. Protein product: CASSYTPGALDYGYTF. The chain has TRBV7-8 and TRBJ1-2; TRBD1 is a possible D gene (6 bases). The germline V and J ends were trimmed by 4 bases and 3 bases, with 18 bases remaining between them. The V gene's germline CDR1 is SGHVS and CDR2 FQNEAQ. This CDR3 contains 16 residues.